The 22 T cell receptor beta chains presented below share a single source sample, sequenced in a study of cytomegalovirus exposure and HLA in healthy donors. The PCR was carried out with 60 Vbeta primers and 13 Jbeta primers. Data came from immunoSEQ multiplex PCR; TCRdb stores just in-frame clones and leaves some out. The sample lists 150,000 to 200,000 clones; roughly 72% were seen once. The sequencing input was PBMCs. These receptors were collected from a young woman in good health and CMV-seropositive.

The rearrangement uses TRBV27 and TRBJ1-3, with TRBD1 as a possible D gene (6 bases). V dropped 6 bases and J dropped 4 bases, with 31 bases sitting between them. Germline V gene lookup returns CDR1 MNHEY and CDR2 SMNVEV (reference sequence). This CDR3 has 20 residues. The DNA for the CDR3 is TGTGCCAGCAGAGGATTTGTAGGGGGGGTTAACCTGCGTTTAGGAAACACCATATATTTT. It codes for CASRGFVGGVNLRLGNTIYF.

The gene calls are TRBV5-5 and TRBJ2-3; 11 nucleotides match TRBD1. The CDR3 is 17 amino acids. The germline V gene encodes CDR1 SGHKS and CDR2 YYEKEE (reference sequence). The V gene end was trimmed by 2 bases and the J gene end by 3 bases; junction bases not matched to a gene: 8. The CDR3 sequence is CASSFFADRGLTDTQYF. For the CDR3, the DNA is TGTGCCAGCAGCTTTTTCGCGGACAGGGGGCTAACAGATACGCAGTATTTT.

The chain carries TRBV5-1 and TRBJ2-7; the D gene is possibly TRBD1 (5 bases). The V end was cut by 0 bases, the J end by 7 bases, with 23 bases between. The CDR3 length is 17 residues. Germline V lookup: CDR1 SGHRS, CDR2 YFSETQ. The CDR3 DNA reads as TGCGCCAGCAGCTTGGAGGTACAGGCGGTGAAAGGGTTGGAGCAGTACTTC. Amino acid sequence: CASSLEVQAVKGLEQYF.

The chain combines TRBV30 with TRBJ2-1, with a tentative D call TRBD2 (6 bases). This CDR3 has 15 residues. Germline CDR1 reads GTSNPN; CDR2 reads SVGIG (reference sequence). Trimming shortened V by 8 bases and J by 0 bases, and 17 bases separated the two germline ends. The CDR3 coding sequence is TGTGCCGGAACCTATGGGGGGAGCTCCTACAATGAGCAGTTCTTC. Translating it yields CAGTYGGSSYNEQFF.

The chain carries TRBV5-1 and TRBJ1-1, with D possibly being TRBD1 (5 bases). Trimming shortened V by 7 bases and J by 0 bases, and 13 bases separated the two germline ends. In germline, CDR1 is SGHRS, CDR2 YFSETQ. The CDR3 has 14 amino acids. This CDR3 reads CASATTGLNTEAFF. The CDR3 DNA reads TGCGCCAGCGCCACCACAGGCTTGAACACTGAAGCTTTCTTT.

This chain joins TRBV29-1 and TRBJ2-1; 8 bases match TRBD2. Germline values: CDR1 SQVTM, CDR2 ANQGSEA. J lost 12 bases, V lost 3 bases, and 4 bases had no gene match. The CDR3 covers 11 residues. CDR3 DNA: TGCAGCGTTGACTTAAGCGGGAGGCAGTTCTTC. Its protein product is CSVDLSGRQFF.

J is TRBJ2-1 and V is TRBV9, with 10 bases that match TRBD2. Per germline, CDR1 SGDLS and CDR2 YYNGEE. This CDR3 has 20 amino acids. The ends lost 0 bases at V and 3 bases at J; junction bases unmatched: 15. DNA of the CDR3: TGTGCCAGCAGCGTAGGTTTATCGGGATTAGCGGGGGGACTCTACAATGAGCAGTTCTTC. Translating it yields CASSVGLSGLAGGLYNEQFF.

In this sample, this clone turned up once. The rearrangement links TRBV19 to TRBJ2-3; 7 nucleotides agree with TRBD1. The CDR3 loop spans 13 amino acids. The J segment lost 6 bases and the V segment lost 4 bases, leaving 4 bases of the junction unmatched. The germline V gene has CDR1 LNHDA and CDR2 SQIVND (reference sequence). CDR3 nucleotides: TGTGCCAGTAGTACCGTCAGGGGGGATACGCAGTATTTT. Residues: CASSTVRGDTQYF.

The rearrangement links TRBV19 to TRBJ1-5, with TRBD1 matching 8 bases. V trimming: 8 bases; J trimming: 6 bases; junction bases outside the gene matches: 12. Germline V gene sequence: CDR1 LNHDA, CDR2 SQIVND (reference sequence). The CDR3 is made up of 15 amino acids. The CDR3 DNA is TGTGCCAGTCGTAACTCAGGGGGCGCTGGTCAGCCCCAGCATTTT. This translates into CASRNSGGAGQPQHF. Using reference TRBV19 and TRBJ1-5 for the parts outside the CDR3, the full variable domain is DGGITQSPKYLFRKEGQNVTLSCEQNLNHDAMYWYRQDPGQGLRLIYYSQIVNDFQKGDIAEGYSVSREKKESFPLTVTSAQKNPTAFYLCASRNSGGAGQPQHFGDGTRLSIL.

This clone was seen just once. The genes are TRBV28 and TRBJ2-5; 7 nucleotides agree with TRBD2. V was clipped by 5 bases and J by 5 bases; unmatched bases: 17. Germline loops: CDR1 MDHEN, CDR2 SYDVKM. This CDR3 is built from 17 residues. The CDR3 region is CASSRLERGYFQETQYF. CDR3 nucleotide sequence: TGTGCCAGCAGTCGCCTTGAGCGGGGTTACTTCCAGGAGACCCAGTACTTC.

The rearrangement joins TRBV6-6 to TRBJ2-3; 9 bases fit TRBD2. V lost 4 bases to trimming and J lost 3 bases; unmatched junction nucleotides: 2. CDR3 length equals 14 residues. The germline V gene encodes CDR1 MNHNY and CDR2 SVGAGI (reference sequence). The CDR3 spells CASSWTSATDTQYF. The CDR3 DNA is TGTGCCAGCAGTTGGACTAGCGCGACAGATACGCAGTATTTT.

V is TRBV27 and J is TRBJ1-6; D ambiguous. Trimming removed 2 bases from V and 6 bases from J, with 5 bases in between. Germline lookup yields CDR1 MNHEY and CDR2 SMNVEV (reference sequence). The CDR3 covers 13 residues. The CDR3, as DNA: TGTGCCAGCAGTTTAGGCTTTAATTCACCCCTCCACTTT. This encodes CASSLGFNSPLHF.

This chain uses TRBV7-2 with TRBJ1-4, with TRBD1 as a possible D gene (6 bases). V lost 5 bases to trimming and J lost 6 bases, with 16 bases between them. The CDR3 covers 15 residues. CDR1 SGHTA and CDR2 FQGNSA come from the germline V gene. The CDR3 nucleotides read TGTGCCAGCAGCGCCTTAACAGGGACCCATGAAAAACTGTTTTTT. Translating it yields CASSALTGTHEKLFF. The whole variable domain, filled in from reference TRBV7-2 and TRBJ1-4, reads GAGVSQSPSNKVTEKGKDVELRCDPISGHTALYWYRQSLGQGLEFLIYFQGNSAPDKSGLPSDRFSAERTGGSVSTLTIQRTQQEDSAVYLCASSALTGTHEKLFFGSGTQLSVL.

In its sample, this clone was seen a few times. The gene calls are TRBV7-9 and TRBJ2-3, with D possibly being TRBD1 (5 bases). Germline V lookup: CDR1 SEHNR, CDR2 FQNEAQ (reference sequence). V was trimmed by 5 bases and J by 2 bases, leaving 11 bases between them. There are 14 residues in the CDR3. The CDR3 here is CASSPDRATDTQYF. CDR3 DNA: TGTGCCAGCAGCCCTGACAGAGCCACAGATACGCAGTATTTT.

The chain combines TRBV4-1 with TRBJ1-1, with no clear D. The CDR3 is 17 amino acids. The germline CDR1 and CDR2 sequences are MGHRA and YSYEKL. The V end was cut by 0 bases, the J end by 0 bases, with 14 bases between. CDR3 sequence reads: CASSQDPTEKMNTEAFF. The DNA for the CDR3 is TGCGCCAGCAGCCAAGACCCTACGGAGAAAATGAACACTGAAGCTTTCTTT.

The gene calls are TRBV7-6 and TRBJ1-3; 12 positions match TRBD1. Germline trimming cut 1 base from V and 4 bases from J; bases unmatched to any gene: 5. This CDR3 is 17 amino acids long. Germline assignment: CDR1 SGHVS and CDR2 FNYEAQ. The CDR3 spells CASSLVRDRGRGNTIYF. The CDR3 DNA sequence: TGTGCCAGCAGCTTAGTCCGGGACAGGGGGCGAGGAAACACCATATATTTT.

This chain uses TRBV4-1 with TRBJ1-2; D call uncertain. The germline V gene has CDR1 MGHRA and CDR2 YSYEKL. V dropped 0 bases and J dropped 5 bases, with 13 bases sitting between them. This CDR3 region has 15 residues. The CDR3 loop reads CASSQELPGSYGYTF. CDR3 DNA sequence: TGCGCCAGCAGCCAAGAACTCCCGGGGTCTTATGGCTACACCTTC.

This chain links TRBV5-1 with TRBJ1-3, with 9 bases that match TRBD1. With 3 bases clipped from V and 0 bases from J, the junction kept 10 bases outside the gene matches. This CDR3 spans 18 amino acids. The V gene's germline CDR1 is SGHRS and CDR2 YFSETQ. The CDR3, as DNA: TGCGCCAGCAGCTCGTCGGGACAGGGTTACCGCTCTGGAAACACCATATATTTT. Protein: CASSSSGQGYRSGNTIYF.

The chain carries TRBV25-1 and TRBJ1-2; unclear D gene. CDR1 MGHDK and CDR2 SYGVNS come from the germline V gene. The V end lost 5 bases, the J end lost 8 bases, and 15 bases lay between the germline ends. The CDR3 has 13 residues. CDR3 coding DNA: TGTGCCAGCAGTTCCGCCCAAGAGGAGGGCTACACCTTC. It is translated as CASSSAQEEGYTF.

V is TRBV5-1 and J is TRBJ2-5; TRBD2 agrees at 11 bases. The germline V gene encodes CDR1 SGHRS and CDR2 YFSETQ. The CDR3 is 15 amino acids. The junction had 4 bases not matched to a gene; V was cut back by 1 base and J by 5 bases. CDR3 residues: CASSLTSGSAETQYF. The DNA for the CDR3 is TGCGCCAGCAGCTTGACTAGCGGGAGCGCGGAGACCCAGTACTTC. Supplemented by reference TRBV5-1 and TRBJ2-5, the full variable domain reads KAGVTQTPRYLIKTRGQQVTLSCSPISGHRSVSWYQQTPGQGLQFLFEYFSETQRNKGNFPGRFSGRQFSNSRSEMNVSTLELGDSALYLCASSLTSGSAETQYFGPGTRLLVL.

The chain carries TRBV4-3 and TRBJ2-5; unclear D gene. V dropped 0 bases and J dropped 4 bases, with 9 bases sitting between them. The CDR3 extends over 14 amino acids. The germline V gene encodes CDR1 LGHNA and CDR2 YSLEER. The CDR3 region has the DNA TGCGCCAGCAGCCAAGAGGCTTTTCGAGAGACCCAGTACTTC. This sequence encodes CASSQEAFRETQYF.

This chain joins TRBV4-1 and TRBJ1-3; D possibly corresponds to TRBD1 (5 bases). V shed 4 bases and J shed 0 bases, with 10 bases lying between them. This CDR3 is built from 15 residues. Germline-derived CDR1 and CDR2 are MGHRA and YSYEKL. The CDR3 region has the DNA TGCGCCAGCAGCCCCCGGCAGGGCTCTGGAAACACCATATATTTT. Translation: CASSPRQGSGNTIYF.